This T cell receptor beta chain emerged from a study of tumor-infiltrating lymphocytes in oesophageal squamous cell carcinoma (dated by TCRdb to between 2015 and 2016). For this clonotype: Its specific antigen is unknown. The input lacks base qualities; no much larger clone sits a single base away.

The library relied on PCR. The sequencer was an Illumina HiSeq 1500. Starting from the raw public reads, TCRdb applied fastp trimming at Q25, assembled clones with MiXCR and retained in-frame beta chains. Duplicate CDR3 protein sequences are folded into a single record with the most common DNA and genes. This sample gives roughly 14,000 distinct CDR3 sequences in total; 45% to 50% of them show up just once. The ten largest clones represent approximately 15% of the sample. The CDR3, from cysteine to phenylalanine, totals 14 residues. Only the CDR3 part of the read is kept: 42 bases, read in frame from the first base. CDR1 and CDR2 (SGHRS, YFSETQ) derive from the germline V gene.

The receptor chain draws on TRBV5-1 and TRBJ2-7; no D segment can be confidently identified. The end of the DNA aligns better with TRBJ2-5, so the J call may be wrong. The specimen was esophageal tumor tissue. This TCR was recovered from a male donor with esophageal squamous cell carcinoma. The CDR3 in this case is CASRQGRGFETQYF. The sequence in DNA is TGCGCCAGCAGACAAGGACGAGGATTTGAGACCCAGTACTTC.